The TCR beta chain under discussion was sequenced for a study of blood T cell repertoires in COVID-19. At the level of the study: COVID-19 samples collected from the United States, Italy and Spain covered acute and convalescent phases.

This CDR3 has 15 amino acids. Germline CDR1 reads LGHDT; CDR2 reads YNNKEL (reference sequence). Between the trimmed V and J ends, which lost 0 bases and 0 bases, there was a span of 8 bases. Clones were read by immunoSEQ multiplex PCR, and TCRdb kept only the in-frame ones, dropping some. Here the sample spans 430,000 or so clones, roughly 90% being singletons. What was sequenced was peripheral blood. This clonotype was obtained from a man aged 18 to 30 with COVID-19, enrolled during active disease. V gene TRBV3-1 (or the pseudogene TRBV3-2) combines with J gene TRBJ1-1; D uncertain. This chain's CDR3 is CASSQEAGLNTEAFF. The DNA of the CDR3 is TGTGCCAGCAGCCAAGAAGCAGGTTTGAACACTGAAGCTTTCTTT.